This T cell receptor beta chain was sequenced in a study of T cell repertoires in cytomegalovirus infection. From the reads, TCRdb called clonotypes with MiXCR, one entry per CDR3 protein. The sample yields under 350,000 distinct CDR3 sequences, around 9.5% seen once. This clonotype was detected ten times or more. The CDR3 is 14 amino acids. The germline V gene has CDR1 SGHTA and CDR2 FQGNSA. V was pared by 5 bases and J by 0 bases, with 10 bases between. V usage is TRBV7-2 and J usage is TRBJ1-2; D remains unclear. Sequencing was carried out using PBMCs. The TCR was taken from a human donor in good health (CMV status not recorded). Some clones in this sample may be carry-over from other donors' samples. The chain's CDR3 is CASSIWRANYGYTF. DNA of the CDR3: TGTGCCAGCAGCATTTGGAGAGCTAACTATGGCTACACCTTC.